This entry features one TCR beta chain sequence. Data came from immunoSEQ multiplex PCR; TCRdb stores just in-frame clones and leaves some out. The table records over 95,000 clones, around 68% of them present only once. Adults of Caucasian background living in Nashville, Tennessee made up all donors. This sample stems from a study of shared clonotypes between healthy human individuals. In the study overall: CD4 naive cells filled three plates per donor, CD4 memory three, CD8 naive two and CD8 memory one.

This CDR3 is 15 amino acids long. The germline V gene encodes CDR1 MNHNS and CDR2 SASEGT. Trimming removed 2 bases at V and 2 bases at J, with 9 bases between. Sequencing was carried out using memory CD8+ T cells sorted from blood. Subset denoted: CD45RO+ cells pooled with CCR7-negative TemRA cells. This chain joins TRBV6-1 and TRBJ2-2; a weak D match, TRBD1 (5 bases). The TCR was taken from a woman in her thirties in good health. The CDR3 sequence: CASSETWGNTGELFF. The CDR3 DNA reads as TGTGCCAGCAGTGAAACCTGGGGCAACACCGGGGAGCTGTTTTTT.